One sample yielded the 21 T cell receptor beta chains listed below, sequenced in a study of blood T cell repertoires in COVID-19. Repertoires were generated with immunoSEQ multiplex PCR, while TCRdb's copy carries only in-frame clones and drops some. The repertoire has just over 90,000 clones, 76% of them found once; the top ten carry 7%. Sample: peripheral blood. All receptors derive from a man in his sixties or seventies with acute or convalescent COVID-19.

This clone was found a few times. The CDR3 sequence: CASSVGLSNQPQHF. In DNA, the CDR3 is TGTGCCAGCAGCGTTGGACTTAGCAATCAGCCCCAGCATTTT. The genes are TRBV6-5 and TRBJ1-5; no definite D call. Germline CDR1 and CDR2: MNHEY and SVGAGI. The CDR3 is 14 amino acids. V was shortened by 6 bases and J by 0 bases, with 9 bases between the two germline ends.

This clone was detected only a few times. Within the sample, other DNA sequences also encode this same CDR3. The chain joins TRBV28 to TRBJ1-1; D perhaps matches TRBD1 (5 bases). The CDR3 is 11 residues long. Trimming took 3 bases from V and 7 from J, leaving 6 bases between them. From germline, CDR1 is MDHEN and CDR2 SYDVKM. The CDR3 is CASSLGGEAFF. CDR3 DNA sequence: TGTGCCAGCAGTTTGGGGGGTGAAGCTTTCTTT.

V and J are TRBV28 and TRBJ2-3; D might be TRBD2 (6 bases). Germline CDR1 and CDR2: MDHEN and SYDVKM. This CDR3 spans 18 amino acids. Trimming left V 8 bases short and J 4 bases short, with 28 bases between. The CDR3 DNA is TGTGCCAGCGGCATTAGTTCCCATTGGCGGGAAGGTTCAGATACGCAGTATTTT. This encodes CASGISSHWREGSDTQYF. The variable domain in full, with the rest retrieved from reference TRBV28 and TRBJ2-3, is DVKVTQSSRYLVKRTGEKVFLECVQDMDHENMFWYRQDPGLGLRLIYFSYDVKMKEKGDIPEGYSVSREKKERFSLILESASTNQTSMYLCASGISSHWREGSDTQYFGPGTRLTVL.

This clone appeared a few times. This chain links TRBV11-3 with TRBJ2-2, with TRBD2 matching over 8 bases. Per the germline V gene, CDR1 is SGHNT and CDR2 is YENEEA. This CDR3 has 14 residues. The J segment lost 6 bases and the V segment lost 1 base, leaving 1 base of the junction unmatched. The CDR3 spells CASSLVAGPGELFF. DNA for the CDR3: TGTGCCAGCAGCTTAGTAGCGGGGCCCGGGGAGCTGTTTTTT.

The rearrangement joins TRBV24-1 to TRBJ1-4, with D tentatively TRBD1 (5 bases). The germline V gene encodes CDR1 KGHDR and CDR2 SFDVKD. The CDR3 extends over 16 amino acids. V gave up 3 bases and J gave up 5 bases, with 15 bases separating them. The CDR3 protein is CATSDAGRGSNEKLFF. CDR3 nucleotide sequence: TGTGCCACCAGTGATGCAGGGAGGGGAAGCAATGAAAAACTGTTTTTT.

The rearrangement uses TRBV9 and TRBJ1-4, with 8 nucleotides matching TRBD1. The germline gives CDR1 SGDLS, CDR2 YYNGEE. This CDR3 has 15 residues. With 4 bases clipped from V and 7 bases from J, the junction kept 9 bases outside the gene matches. The chain's CDR3 is CASSLQGAGGEKLFF. CDR3 in DNA: TGTGCCAGCAGCCTGCAGGGGGCCGGCGGTGAAAAACTGTTTTTT.

This clone was counted only a few times. V is TRBV5-6 and J is TRBJ2-7; 7 bases line up with TRBD1. The length of the CDR3 is 12 residues. Germline V lookup: CDR1 SGHDT, CDR2 YYEEEE. Trimming cost V 3 bases and J 6 bases; bases outside gene matches: 3. CDR3 sequence: CASSSTGAEQYV. CDR3 nucleotides: TGTGCCAGCAGCTCAACAGGGGCCGAGCAGTACGTC.

The rearrangement joins TRBV27 to TRBJ1-2, with D possibly matching TRBD1 (5 bases). The length of the CDR3 is 13 residues. The V end was cut by 5 bases, the J end by 8 bases, with 15 bases between. Germline values: CDR1 MNHEY, CDR2 SMNVEV (reference sequence). CDR3 residues: CASSLRWGRGYTF. In nucleotides, the CDR3 is TGTGCCAGCAGTCTCCGTTGGGGCAGGGGCTACACCTTC.

The sample holds one count of this clone. The chain recombines TRBV5-1 with TRBJ2-3; weak D call: TRBD1 (6 bases). CDR3 size: 15 residues. Germline loops: CDR1 SGHRS, CDR2 YFSETQ. Between the trimmed V and J ends, which lost 7 bases and 10 bases, there was a span of 25 bases. CDR3 nucleotide sequence: TGCGCCAGCGGGTCAGAACAGGGAGTCGGATACGCGCAGTATTTT. Residues: CASGSEQGVGYAQYF.

The chain is built from TRBV5-4 and TRBJ2-7; 7 bases are shared with TRBD1. The germline gives CDR1 SGHNT, CDR2 YYREEE (reference sequence). After removal of 4 bases from V and 0 bases from J, the junction contained 7 bases not matched to a gene. This CDR3 comprises 15 residues. CDR3 sequence reads: CASSREGQSSYEQYF. The CDR3 nucleotides are TGTGCCAGCAGCCGAGAGGGACAGAGCTCCTACGAGCAGTACTTC.

The chain joins TRBV5-4 to TRBJ2-5, with 10 bases identical to TRBD2. The germline V gene has CDR1 SGHNT and CDR2 YYREEE (reference sequence). The CDR3 consists of 16 residues. Unmatched junction bases numbered 13, after V lost 6 bases and J lost 5 bases. The CDR3 loop reads CASTLSSGRRKETQYF. The CDR3 region has the DNA TGTGCCAGCACCTTAAGTAGCGGGAGGAGAAAGGAGACCCAGTACTTC. Full variable domain (rest looked up from reference TRBV5-4 and TRBJ2-5): ETGVTQSPTHLIKTRGQQVTLRCSSQSGHNTVSWYQQALGQGPQFIFQYYREEENGRGNFPPRFSGLQFPNYSSELNVNALELDDSALYLCASTLSSGRRKETQYFGPGTRLLVL.

This clone has a handful of counts. The V call is TRBV5-1, the J call TRBJ2-2; 7 bases are a match to TRBD1. In germline, CDR1 is SGHRS, CDR2 YFSETQ. The junction had 7 bases not matched to a gene; V was cut back by 2 bases and J by 6 bases. The CDR3 has 15 residues. The chain's CDR3 is CASSFQGDVAGELFF. The DNA of the CDR3 is TGCGCCAGCAGCTTTCAGGGGGATGTAGCCGGGGAGCTGTTTTTT.

The chain uses TRBV12-3 or TRBV12-4 and TRBJ1-5; D is unresolved. Trimming took 6 bases from V and 3 from J, leaving 9 bases between them. The CDR3 loop spans 13 amino acids. This CDR3 reads CASRSDYNQPQHF. CDR3 nucleotides: TGTGCCAGCAGATCCGACTACAATCAGCCCCAGCATTTT.

The chain carries TRBV10-3 and TRBJ1-2; the D is unclear. In germline, CDR1 is ENHRY, CDR2 SYGVKD. The V end lost 3 bases, the J end lost 1 base, and 21 bases lay between the germline ends. This CDR3 contains 18 residues. CDR3 sequence: CAISEWQRSTLINYGYTF. As DNA, the CDR3 is TGTGCCATCAGTGAATGGCAGCGATCAACCCTTATTAACTATGGCTACACCTTC.

Only a few counts were recorded for this clone. J is TRBJ1-6 and V is TRBV4-1; D may be TRBD1 (5 bases). The length of the CDR3 is 17 residues. V dropped 4 bases and J dropped 8 bases, with 21 bases sitting between them. Germline-derived CDR1 and CDR2 are MGHRA and YSYEKL. The CDR3 nucleotides are TGCGCCAGCAGCCTCCAGGGTGTGGGAATGGTCGATTCACCCCTCCACTTT. Translating gives CASSLQGVGMVDSPLHF.

The chain links TRBV5-1 to TRBJ1-6, with 8 nucleotides matching TRBD1. Trimming cost V 2 bases and J 6 bases; bases outside gene matches: 10. The CDR3 extends over 17 amino acids. Germline CDR1 reads SGHRS; CDR2 reads YFSETQ. CDR3 in amino acids: CASSLNPGTGGNSPLHF. The CDR3 region has the DNA TGCGCCAGCAGCTTAAACCCCGGGACAGGAGGTAATTCACCCCTCCACTTT.

This sequence joins TRBV28 and TRBJ2-1; 10 nucleotides agree with TRBD2. J lost 5 bases, V lost 6 bases, and 10 bases had no gene match. Germline CDR1 and CDR2: MDHEN and SYDVKM. The CDR3 spans 16 residues. The CDR3 is CASSSPSGRTHNEQFF. The CDR3 DNA reads TGTGCCAGCAGCAGCCCTAGCGGGAGAACCCACAATGAGCAGTTCTTC.

This clone came up a few times. The chain joins TRBV10-2 to TRBJ1-1; D uncertain. Germline V CDR1 and CDR2: WSHSY, SAAADI. V lost 0 bases to trimming and J lost 0 bases, with 17 bases between them. This CDR3 is built from 18 residues. The CDR3 region is CASSESTPADYLNTEAFF. The DNA of the CDR3 is TGCGCCAGCAGTGAGTCGACCCCCGCGGATTACCTGAACACTGAAGCTTTCTTT.

This chain uses TRBV5-1 with TRBJ1-1; no reliable D call. Germline CDR1 is SGHRS and CDR2 is YFSETQ. The CDR3 extends over 13 amino acids. The V and J ends lost 7 bases and 4 bases respectively, with 14 bases between them. DNA for the CDR3: TGCGCCAGCCGGACGGTAGGGAGCACTGAAGCTTTCTTT. It codes for CASRTVGSTEAFF.

In this sample, this clone turned up once. The chain carries TRBV28 and TRBJ1-5; a weak D match, TRBD1 (6 bases). Trimming shortened V by 6 bases and J by 2 bases, and 11 bases separated the two germline ends. Per germline, CDR1 MDHEN and CDR2 SYDVKM. This CDR3 has 14 residues. CDR3 sequence reads: CASRLSGGNQPQHF. The CDR3 coding sequence is TGTGCCAGCAGACTTTCAGGGGGCAATCAGCCCCAGCATTTT.

The V and J genes are TRBV19 and TRBJ1-5; 10 bases align to TRBD1. V lost 3 bases and J lost 5; bases outside the gene matches: 7. The CDR3 has 16 residues. Germline V lookup: CDR1 LNHDA, CDR2 SQIVND (reference sequence). CDR3 amino acids: CASSMSGQGRDQPQHF. The CDR3 DNA reads TGTGCCAGTAGTATGTCGGGACAGGGGAGGGATCAGCCCCAGCATTTT.